These 6 T cell receptor beta chains originate from one sample sequenced in a study of control samples from healthy donors and cancer patients. The method was immunoSEQ multiplex PCR; TCRdb's version includes in-frame clones alone and lacks a portion of them. The sample records approximately 86,000 clones, more than 70% being singletons. Sequenced input: blood. Source of these receptors: a woman aged 35 to 49 in good health.

The rearrangement uses TRBV4-3 and TRBJ1-2; D gene ambiguous. This CDR3 spans 14 amino acids. Trimming stripped 0 bases from V and 4 bases from J, with 9 bases between. In germline, CDR1 is LGHNA, CDR2 YSLEER. The CDR3 bases are TGCGCCAGCAGCCAAGATCTGGGCCCCTATGGCTACACCTTC. This sequence encodes CASSQDLGPYGYTF.

This rearrangement joins TRBV5-5 to TRBJ2-7; tentatively, D is TRBD1 (5 bases). This CDR3 is 17 amino acids long. Germline V gives CDR1 SGHKS, CDR2 YYEKEE (reference sequence). The germline V and J ends were trimmed by 0 bases and 2 bases, with 18 bases remaining between them. The CDR3 here is CASSLATLGPSTYEQYF. The CDR3 coding sequence is TGTGCCAGCAGCTTGGCCACTCTGGGGCCCTCAACCTACGAGCAGTACTTC.

This chain connects TRBV4-1 to TRBJ1-2; 8 bases match TRBD1. V shed 3 bases and J 3 bases; nucleotides not matched to a gene: 6. This CDR3 comprises 15 residues. CDR1 MGHRA and CDR2 YSYEKL come from the germline V gene. CDR3 sequence reads: CASSHPGQADYGYTF. CDR3 bases: TGCGCCAGCAGCCATCCGGGACAGGCGGACTATGGCTACACCTTC.

This clone appeared a few times. The V call is TRBV7-8, the J call TRBJ2-7; D gene uncertain. CDR3 length: 12 amino acids. CDR1 is SGHVS, CDR2 FQNEAQ, per germline. Trimming shortened V by 4 bases and J by 7 bases, and 11 bases separated the two germline ends. The DNA of the CDR3 is TGTGCCAGCAGCTCTGACATAGGGGAGCAGTACTTC. This translates into CASSSDIGEQYF.

The sample holds a few counts of this clone. The V and J genes are TRBV2 and TRBJ2-2; TRBD1 agrees at 8 bases. After removal of 7 bases from V and 4 bases from J, the junction contained 14 bases not matched to a gene. The CDR3 sequence is 17 residues long. CDR1 and CDR2 (germline): SNHLY, FYNNEI. The CDR3 reads CASILPIGTGGTGELFF. The CDR3 region has the DNA TGTGCCAGCATTCTACCGATCGGGACAGGCGGCACCGGGGAGCTGTTTTTT.

The chain uses TRBV10-3 and TRBJ2-3; 10 bases align to TRBD2. The CDR3 sequence is 15 residues long. V was clipped by 4 bases and J by 6 bases; unmatched bases: 7. Germline loops: CDR1 ENHRY, CDR2 SYGVKD. The CDR3 here is CAISGQRGGTDTQYF. For the CDR3, the DNA is TGTGCCATCAGTGGACAGCGGGGGGGTACGGATACGCAGTATTTT.